This TCR beta chain was identified during a study of PD-1 blockade in classical Hodgkin lymphoma. Points from the study as a whole: Patients newly diagnosed and complete responders had comparable baseline diversity.

TCRdb keeps only in-frame clones here, not all; method: immunoSEQ multiplex PCR. The sample carries about 90,000 clones, over 75% recorded once. This clone was counted once. What it binds is unknown. Trimming shortened V by 0 bases and J by 2 bases, and 6 bases separated the two germline ends. Germline V gene lookup returns CDR1 SGHNT and CDR2 YYREEE (reference sequence). The CDR3 has 13 amino acids. Time point described: cycle 4 day 1 (C4D1), after five to seven weeks of nivolumab. Every one of the patients relapsed after autologous stem cell transplantation (brentuximab vedotin exposure was variable).

Sequencing was performed on peripheral blood mononuclear cells (PBMCs), taken before the fourth cycle of nivolumab. The clonotype was recovered from a human donor with classical Hodgkin lymphoma. The chain has TRBV5-4 and TRBJ2-7; no clear D gene. CDR3 in amino acids: CASSLAGTYEQYF. Here the CDR3 DNA reads TGTGCCAGCAGCTTGGCTGGAACCTACGAGCAGTACTTC.